The clone carrying this T cell receptor (beta chain) came up a few times. Its specificity is not known. An end of the junction differs from the germline gene, which may be a read error. TCRdb itself ran the reads through MiXCR, one entry per CDR3 protein. This sample has approximately 260,000 distinct CDR3 sequences, with around 20% found just once. The data belong to a study of T cell repertoires in cytomegalovirus infection. Study results and limitations: CMV-specific HLA-C-restricted TCR beta clonotypes dominated the ex vivo response. Carriage of CMV together with the relevant HLA was identifiable through cumulative public TCR beta family frequency.

Germline CDR1 LNHDA, CDR2 SQIVND (reference sequence). The CDR3 length is 15 residues. This clonotype originated in a human donor in good health (CMV status not recorded). Some clones in this sample may be carry-over from other donors' samples. Sequenced material: cultured PBMCs, taken from culture after CMV antigen stimulation. This chain uses TRBV19 with TRBJ2-4, with 10 bases fitting TRBD2. CDR3 coding DNA: TGTGCCAGTAGTTTAGAGACTAGCGGGAAAAACATTCAGTACTTC. Encoded protein: CASSLETSGKNIQYF.